These 10 T cell receptor beta chains were sequenced from one sample in a study of T cells in localized non-small cell lung cancer. TCRdb's table, derived via immunoSEQ multiplex PCR, lists solely in-frame clones and lacks some. The sample holds over 25,000 clones, roughly 78% seen once. Here the sequenced sample was peripheral blood, taken before any cancer treatment. Receptors originate from a male donor older than 55 with stage II squamous cell lung carcinoma.

In this sample, this clone turned up a few times. The V gene is TRBV7-2, the J gene TRBJ2-7; perhaps TRBD2 as D (5 bases). Germline CDR1 SGHTA, CDR2 FQGNSA. This CDR3 is built from 16 residues. Between the trimmed V and J ends, which lost 6 bases and 0 bases, there was a span of 18 bases. The CDR3 loop reads CASSRVPGNSSYEQYF. CDR3 in DNA: TGTGCCAGCAGTCGCGTCCCGGGGAATTCCTCCTACGAGCAGTACTTC.

This clone appeared a few times. The chain links TRBV7-9 to TRBJ1-3, with D unresolved. Germline CDR1 and CDR2: SEHNR and FQNEAQ (reference sequence). CDR3 length: 14 residues. Trimming shortened V by 11 bases and J by 7 bases, and 21 bases separated the two germline ends. The CDR3: CASSPPSQSNTIYF. CDR3 sequence (DNA): TGTGCCTCCTCCCCCCCCAGCCAGTCGAACACCATATATTTT.

This clone is a singleton in its sample. The gene calls are TRBV2 and TRBJ2-3, with 11 bases lining up with TRBD2. The CDR3 totals 17 residues. Per the germline V gene, CDR1 is SNHLY and CDR2 is FYNNEI. Trimming cost V 6 bases and J 2 bases; bases outside gene matches: 10. The CDR3 DNA is TGTGCCAGCAGAGGGGGAAATAGCGGGAGGGTCACAGATACGCAGTATTTT. Residues: CASRGGNSGRVTDTQYF.

V usage is TRBV7-9 and J usage is TRBJ2-5; D unresolved. Trimming pared 3 bases from V and 5 bases from J, leaving 13 bases between. The CDR3 is 14 amino acids. Germline loops: CDR1 SEHNR, CDR2 FQNEAQ (reference sequence). The DNA for the CDR3 is TGTGCCAGCAGCTTTCGTTCTGACACTGAGACCCAGTACTTC. Its translation is CASSFRSDTETQYF.

This rearrangement joins TRBV10-2 to TRBJ1-1; TRBD1 matches at 7 bases. Germline CDR1 WSHSY, CDR2 SAAADI. The V and J ends lost 8 bases and 1 base, in that order; junction bases with no gene match: 10. The CDR3 contains 15 residues. This CDR3 reads CASGGGGTKNTEAFF. In DNA form, the CDR3 reads TGCGCCAGCGGAGGGGGCGGCACTAAGAACACTGAAGCTTTCTTT.

J is TRBJ1-2 and V is TRBV6-5; D may be TRBD1 (6 bases). The CDR3 contains 14 residues. Per germline, CDR1 MNHEY and CDR2 SVGAGI. Deletions cut 6 bases from V and 3 bases from J, with 14 bases between. This chain's CDR3 is CASSPEGGDYGYTF. CDR3 bases: TGTGCCAGCAGCCCCGAAGGGGGGGACTATGGCTACACCTTC.

The chain carries TRBV10-1 and TRBJ2-1; no firm D call. Germline CDR1 reads WNHNN; CDR2 reads SYGVQD (reference sequence). V was trimmed by 4 bases and J by 5 bases, leaving 9 bases between them. CDR3 length: 13 residues. The CDR3: CASSGAGNNEQFF. The DNA for the CDR3 is TGCGCCAGCAGTGGGGCAGGAAACAATGAGCAGTTCTTC.

The chain employs TRBV27 and TRBJ2-2; D is perhaps TRBD1 (5 bases). The V end lost 2 bases, the J end lost 1 base, and 8 bases lay between the germline ends. Germline CDR1 and CDR2: MNHEY and SMNVEV (reference sequence). This CDR3 has 15 residues. DNA for the CDR3: TGTGCCAGCAGTTTAAGGGGATTGAACACCGGGGAGCTGTTTTTT. It specifies CASSLRGLNTGELFF.

V is TRBV5-1 and J is TRBJ1-2, with a tentative D call TRBD1 (5 bases). The CDR3 runs to 15 residues. The germline V gene encodes CDR1 SGHRS and CDR2 YFSETQ. Trimming left V 0 bases short and J 4 bases short, with 13 bases between. CDR3 nucleotide sequence: TGCGCCAGCAGCTTGGAGGGACGGTCGTTCTATGGCTACACCTTC. Translated: CASSLEGRSFYGYTF.

The chain's CDR3 is CASSITSGTGSGYTF. The CDR3 bases are TGTGCCAGCAGCATCACTTCCGGGACAGGGAGCGGCTACACCTTC. The chain employs TRBV27 and TRBJ1-2, with 9 bases matching TRBD1. Looked up from germline, CDR1 is MNHEY and CDR2 is SMNVEV (reference sequence). The CDR3 sequence is 15 residues long. The V segment lost 6 bases and the J segment 8 bases; nucleotides outside the gene matches: 13.